One sample yielded the 7 T cell receptor beta chains listed below, sequenced in a study of molecular identifiers for immune sequencing clone quantification. TCRdb reprocessed the PCR reads via MiXCR and lists one record per CDR3 protein. The sample lists 100,000 or so distinct CDR3 sequences; 36% were seen once. Sequencing was carried out using naive CD8+ T cells from blood, with Jurkat cell RNA spiked in. As to subset: FACS-sorted CD8+CD4-CCR7+CD45RA+ naive T cells. Receptor source: a human donor in good health. Some libraries in this study had Jurkat cell RNA spiked in.

Comments on this clonotype: A much larger clone differs by one base, so this may be a read error. This rearrangement joins TRBV9 to TRBJ2-5; D might be TRBD1 (6 bases). Germline values: CDR1 SGDLS, CDR2 YYNGEE. This CDR3 is built from 16 residues. Trimming left V 4 bases short and J 1 base short, with 17 bases between. CDR3: CASSPNPTGIQETQYF. The CDR3, as DNA: TGTGCCAGCAGCCCGAACCCGACAGGCATCCAAGAGACCCAGTACTTC.

This clonotype was detected once. V is TRBV6-2 or TRBV6-3 and J is TRBJ2-1, with 9 bases lining up with TRBD2. Trimming at V came to 2 bases and at J to 8 bases, leaving 7 bases not matched to a gene. The CDR3 is 15 amino acids. Per the germline V gene, CDR1 is MNHEY and CDR2 is SVGEGT. The CDR3 protein is CASSYRSGRYHEQFF. CDR3 in DNA: TGTGCCAGCAGTTACCGGAGCGGGAGGTACCATGAGCAGTTCTTC.

The V and J genes are TRBV7-9 and TRBJ2-1, with D possibly being TRBD1 (6 bases). CDR1 is SEHNR and CDR2 is FQNEAQ in the germline V gene (reference sequence). V was pared by 2 bases and J by 5 bases, with 16 bases between. This CDR3 region has 16 residues. The CDR3 loop is CASSLKGTGKNNEQFF. As DNA, the CDR3 is TGTGCCAGCAGCTTAAAGGGTACAGGGAAGAACAATGAGCAGTTCTTC.

In this sample, this clonotype turned up a few times. CDR3 loop: CASNPISTGLDEQYF. In DNA, the CDR3 is TGCGCCAGCAACCCTATCTCGACAGGGTTGGACGAGCAGTACTTC. The rearrangement joins TRBV4-1 to TRBJ2-7; 7 nucleotides agree with TRBD1. Losses at the gene ends were 7 bases for V and 5 bases for J; bases not matched to a gene: 14. Germline V gene data show CDR1 as MGHRA and CDR2 as YSYEKL. This CDR3 has 15 residues.

The chain carries TRBV28 and TRBJ2-5, with 13 bases identical to TRBD2. This CDR3 spans 15 amino acids. V trimming: 1 base; J trimming: 9 bases; junction bases outside the gene matches: 5. Germline CDR1 MDHEN, CDR2 SYDVKM. CDR3 in DNA: TGTGCCAGCAGTTTATCCGGGACTAGCGGGGCGGCCCAGTACTTC. Amino acid sequence: CASSLSGTSGAAQYF.

The rearrangement joins TRBV9 to TRBJ2-1; D possibly corresponds to TRBD1 (6 bases). Trimming pared 4 bases from V and 9 bases from J, leaving 14 bases between. CDR3 length: 13 amino acids. Germline assignment: CDR1 SGDLS and CDR2 YYNGEE. CDR3 bases: TGTGCCAGCAGCTTCCGACAGGTCTCTGAGCAGTTCTTC. Its translation: CASSFRQVSEQFF.

This clonotype came up a few times. J is TRBJ2-7 and V is TRBV5-3, with 10 bases fitting TRBD2. TRBV5-3 is filed as an ORF, its function uncertain. The CDR3 has 15 residues. V was pared by 8 bases and J by 4 bases, with 12 bases of the junction left unmatched. CDR3 nucleotide sequence: TGTGCCAGCAGCCAGGCGGGACTAGCGACTTACGAGCAGTACTTC. Translation gives CASSQAGLATYEQYF.